Shown below are 15 T cell receptor beta chains from a single sample sequenced in a study of tumor and adjacent non-tumor tissue in lung cancer. The library came from three nested PCR rounds adapted from ARM-PCR protocols. MiXCR was run by TCRdb on the multiplex PCR reads, yielding one entry per CDR3 protein. The repertoire holds more than 95,000 distinct CDR3 sequences, 60% to 70% seen once, with around 13% in the top ten. No cell sorting was done before RNA was extracted from the tissue. Sequencing was carried out using lung tumor tissue. These receptors originate from a young man with non-small cell lung cancer.

Remarks on this clonotype: The junction does not match germline at one end; this may be a read error. The chain joins TRBV11-2 to TRBJ2-5; D is perhaps TRBD1 or TRBD2 (7 bases each). The CDR3 contains 14 residues. Per the germline V gene, CDR1 is SGHAT and CDR2 is FQNNGV. The CDR3 loop reads CASSLVPGGETQRF. The CDR3 coding sequence is TGTGCCAGCAGCTTAGTCCCAGGGGGGGAGACCCAGCGCTTC.

This chain uses TRBV5-6 with TRBJ1-2; D remains ambiguous. V lost 9 bases to trimming and J lost 0 bases, with 18 bases between them. CDR3 length equals 15 residues. Per germline, CDR1 SGHDT and CDR2 YYEEEE. CDR3 loop: CATQDGVSANYGYTF. The CDR3 DNA sequence: TGTGCCACTCAGGACGGGGTCTCGGCTAACTATGGCTACACCTTC.

In regard to this clonotype: One end of the junction varies from germline; a read error may be responsible. The chain couples TRBV5-5 to TRBJ2-1, with D perhaps being TRBD1 or TRBD2 (5 bases each). Germline V gene lookup returns CDR1 SGHKS and CDR2 YYEKEE (reference sequence). This CDR3 spans 15 amino acids. The DNA of the CDR3 is TGTGTCAGCAGCTCGACTACCGGGGCCTCCCTTGGGCAGTTCTTC. Translating it yields CVSSSTTGASLGQFF.

Concerning this clonotype itself: One base away lies a much larger clone, so this may be a sequencing read error. This chain connects TRBV20-1 to TRBJ1-6, with D perhaps TRBD1 (6 bases). The germline CDR1 and CDR2 sequences are DFQATT and SNEGSKA (reference sequence). The CDR3 spans 14 residues. The chain's CDR3 is CSAPSRGGNLPLHF. The CDR3 DNA reads as TGCAGTGCCCCATCCAGGGGAGGTAATTTACCCCTCCACTTT.

Worth noting for this clonotype: At one boundary the junction diverges from the germline segment, which might be a read error. The rearrangement joins TRBV5-5 to TRBJ2-7, with a weak D call TRBD1 (6 bases). Germline CDR1 SGHKS, CDR2 YYEKEE (reference sequence). CDR3 length: 15 amino acids. CDR3 loop: CGSSSLGDNSYEQYF. CDR3 coding DNA: TGTGGCAGCAGCTCCCTTGGGGACAACTCCTACGAACAGTACTTC.

Concerning this clonotype itself: A much larger clone is a single base away; this may be a read error. Here the CDR3 DNA reads TGCAGTGCTAGAATCGGTGCAGATACGCAGAATTTT. This gives the protein CSARIGADTQNF. The chain uses TRBV20-1 and TRBJ2-3; unclear D gene. Per germline, CDR1 DFQATT and CDR2 SNEGSKA (reference sequence). The CDR3 length is 12 residues.

Worth noting for this clonotype: A much larger clone sits a single nucleotide away, making a read error possible. The rearrangement joins TRBV7-8 to TRBJ2-5; the match to TRBD2 covers 8 bases. The trim removed 8 bases at V and 3 bases at J, leaving 5 bases unmatched. CDR1 is SGHVS and CDR2 is FQNEAQ in the germline V gene. The CDR3 sequence is 13 residues long. CDR3 sequence (DNA): TGTGCCAGCGCCTTTAGCGGGGAAGAGACCCAGTACTTC. Translated: CASAFSGEETQYF.

With regard to this clonotype: At one of its ends the junction is not consistent with the germline gene, which may arise from a read error. CDR3 nucleotides: TGTGTCAGCAGTCGGACCTTCACTGAAGCTTTCTTT. It specifies CVSSRTFTEAFF. The chain uses TRBV12-3 or TRBV12-4 and TRBJ1-1; D gene uncertain. This CDR3 has 12 residues.

A note on this clonotype: A much larger clone is a single base away; this may be a read error. The chain uses TRBV20-1 and TRBJ1-1, with no clear D. Germline values: CDR1 DFQATT, CDR2 SNEGSKA (reference sequence). V was shortened by 2 bases and J by 4 bases, with 8 bases between the two germline ends. CDR3 length: 12 amino acids. The CDR3 bases are TGCAGTGCTAGAAAGGCCGGCACTGAAGCTTTCTTT. Translating gives CSARKAGTEAFF.

This clonotype was counted ten times or more. This rearrangement joins TRBV4-1 to TRBJ2-1; 11 positions agree with TRBD2. V shed 4 bases, J shed 11 bases, and the junction held 10 bases outside the gene matches. CDR3 size: 15 residues. Germline assignment: CDR1 MGHRA and CDR2 YSYEKL. The CDR3 DNA is TGCGCCAGCAGCCGAGGACTAGCGGGCCTTCCCAAGCAGTTCTTC. Residues: CASSRGLAGLPKQFF.

This clonotype was counted ten times or more. This chain uses TRBV20-1 with TRBJ2-5; TRBD2 matches at 10 bases. The trim removed 3 bases at V and 2 bases at J, leaving 3 bases unmatched. This CDR3 comprises 14 residues. The V gene's germline CDR1 is DFQATT and CDR2 SNEGSKA (reference sequence). CDR3 in amino acids: CSASTSGKQETQYF. In DNA, the CDR3 is TGCAGTGCTAGTACTAGCGGGAAACAAGAGACCCAGTACTTC.

Details on this clonotype: One end of the junction is discordant with germline, which a read error may explain. The rearrangement uses TRBV12-3 or TRBV12-4 and TRBJ2-1; D may match TRBD1 or TRBD2 (5 bases each). The CDR3 is made up of 14 amino acids. The CDR3 bases are TGTGCCAGCAGTCTCTCGGGACGACTCAATGAGCTGTTCTTC. Translating gives CASSLSGRLNELFF.

This clonotype has a handful of counts. This may be a read error, as it is one base from a much larger clone. It is likely a read error, because the conserved phenylalanine at the end of the CDR3 is missing. The chain employs TRBV29-1 and TRBJ2-7; 8 positions match TRBD1. The junction had 9 bases not matched to a gene; V was cut back by 6 bases and J by 2 bases. Per germline, CDR1 SQVTM and CDR2 ANQGSEA. The CDR3 covers 14 residues. The DNA for the CDR3 is TGCAGCGTAGATGGACAGGGCGCTACCTACGAGCAGTACTTA. Protein: CSVDGQGATYEQYL.

This chain connects TRBV4-2 to TRBJ2-2; D is unclear. The germline gives CDR1 LGHNA, CDR2 YNFKEQ. The V and J ends lost 6 bases and 0 bases respectively, with 20 bases between them. This CDR3 is built from 18 residues. Here the CDR3 reads CASRQNPQRDTNTGELFF. DNA for the CDR3: TGTGCCAGCAGACAAAATCCCCAGCGAGACACGAACACCGGGGAGCTGTTTTTT.

The rearrangement links TRBV29-1 to TRBJ1-2, with 7 bases that match TRBD1. The CDR3 runs to 13 residues. Germline V gives CDR1 SQVTM, CDR2 ANQGSEA. Trimming at V came to 3 bases and at J to 0 bases, leaving 1 base not matched to a gene. This CDR3 is CSVETGSNYGYTF. The DNA of the CDR3 is TGCAGCGTTGAGACAGGGTCTAACTATGGCTACACCTTC.